The T cell receptor beta chain described here comes from a study of OX40 agonist ivuxolimab in advanced cancers. This clone showed up just once. The CDR3 has 17 amino acids. Germline values: CDR1 SGHDT, CDR2 YYEEEE. Deletions cut 0 bases from V and 2 bases from J, with 18 bases between. Profiling relied on immunoSEQ multiplex PCR, and the TCRdb table lists in-frame clones only, not all of them. The repertoire includes around 44,000 clones, around nine tenths of them detected once, and around an eighth sits in the top ten. The investigators sampled blood at baseline, at cycle 4 day 1, and at cycle 7 day 1.

The clonotype comes from an adult with an advanced solid tumor such as melanoma, head and neck, liver or kidney cancer. Specimen: CD4+ or CD8+ T cells sorted from blood, collected in a trial of the OX40 agonist ivuxolimab. The gene calls are TRBV5-6 and TRBJ2-7; D may be TRBD2 (6 bases). CDR3 residues: CASSLAVRGYLTYEQYF. CDR3 DNA: TGTGCCAGCAGCTTGGCGGTGCGGGGATATCTAACCTACGAGCAGTACTTC.